Sequencing of this TCR beta chain was carried out in a study of T cell repertoires in cytomegalovirus infection. TCRdb re-derived calls from the reads in MiXCR, one entry per CDR3 protein. The table shows about 900,000 distinct CDR3 sequences, with 30% to 40% occurring only once. General observations from the study: The cumulative frequency of public TCR beta families distinguished individuals who carried CMV together with the relevant HLA.

This clonotype was seen a handful of times. Its antigen is not identified. V was pared by 0 bases and J by 6 bases, with 14 bases between. The CDR3 has 15 amino acids. The germline V gene encodes CDR1 MNHEY and CDR2 SVGAGI. This specimen consisted of cultured CD8+ T cells from PBMCs, obtained from culture after CMV antigen stimulation. The receptor comes from a human donor in good health (CMV status not recorded). Some clones in this sample may be carry-over from other donors' samples. The rearrangement joins TRBV6-5 to TRBJ1-1; weak D call: TRBD1 (5 bases). This CDR3 reads CASSYSTAGRSEAFF. As DNA, the CDR3 is TGTGCCAGCAGTTACTCGACGGCAGGGCGGTCTGAAGCTTTCTTT.